This T cell receptor beta chain was obtained from a study of cytomegalovirus exposure and HLA in healthy donors. The wider study: Per a later analysis, the 550 to 850 first-cohort and over 90 validation repertoires shared one platform.

Produced via immunoSEQ multiplex PCR; TCRdb's table is partial and in-frame only. The table includes 120,000 to 150,000 clones, roughly 87% detected once. Germline CDR1 and CDR2: LNHNV and YYDKDF (reference sequence). The CDR3 has 14 residues. Trimming took 0 bases from V and 5 from J, leaving 11 bases between them. J is TRBJ2-7 and V is TRBV15; D unclear. Sequenced material: PBMCs. The receptor comes from a man aged 18 to 29 in good health and CMV-seropositive. For the CDR3, the DNA is TGTGCCACCAGCAGAGATTTGTCCCCCAACGAGCAGTACTTC. This gives the protein CATSRDLSPNEQYF.